The clone carrying this TCR beta chain has ten or more counts. The antigen is undetermined. TCRdb reanalysed the 5' RACE reads using MiXCR and keeps one entry per CDR3 protein. The sample has roughly 490,000 distinct CDR3 sequences; roughly 5.3% are singletons. These data belong to a study of CD8 T cells in ankylosing spondylitis. The study, taken as a whole, reports: A TCR beta motif of roughly eight highly homologous variants appeared characteristic of ankylosing spondylitis blood.

Germline V CDR1 and CDR2: SQVTM, ANQGSEA. This CDR3 region has 12 residues. V was shortened by 6 bases and J by 3 bases, with 11 bases between the two germline ends. This sequence originates from a male donor with ankylosing spondylitis. The specimen sequenced was blood, either unsorted or a sorted T cell fraction (not recorded which). This chain uses TRBV29-1 with TRBJ1-2; D might be TRBD1 (5 bases). The CDR3: CSVTGADYGYTF. CDR3 sequence (DNA): TGCAGCGTGACCGGGGCCGACTATGGCTACACCTTC.